The 5 T cell receptor beta chains in this list originate from one sample, sequenced in a study of T cell repertoires in cytomegalovirus infection. TCRdb ran MiXCR on the reads and lists one entry per CDR3 protein. The table records around 270,000 distinct CDR3 sequences, approximately 9% of them present only once. The sequencing input was PBMCs. The receptors stem from a human donor in good health (CMV status not recorded). Some clones in this sample may be carry-over from other donors' samples.

This clonotype was observed a handful of times. The J gene is TRBJ2-5, the V gene TRBV2; 7 bases match TRBD1. Germline CDR1 is SNHLY and CDR2 is FYNNEI. This CDR3 has 13 amino acids. The V gene end was trimmed by 6 bases and the J gene end by 5 bases; junction bases not matched to a gene: 6. This chain's CDR3 is CASRTTGRETQYF. The CDR3 DNA reads as TGTGCCAGCAGGACGACAGGGCGGGAGACCCAGTACTTC.

The table lists this clonotype with many counts. V gene TRBV27 combines with J gene TRBJ2-6; no definite D call. The CDR3 covers 14 residues. V lost 7 bases to trimming and J lost 0 bases, with 7 bases between them. Per the germline V gene, CDR1 is MNHEY and CDR2 is SMNVEV (reference sequence). The CDR3 is CASKAYSGANVLTF. The CDR3, as DNA: TGTGCCAGCAAGGCTTACTCTGGGGCCAACGTCCTGACTTTC.

J is TRBJ2-1 and V is TRBV29-1; D may match TRBD1 or TRBD2 (6 bases each). Between the trimmed V and J ends, which lost 6 bases and 6 bases, there was a span of 21 bases. Germline values: CDR1 SQVTM, CDR2 ANQGSEA. The CDR3 is 15 residues long. This CDR3 is CSVEKQRGPINEQFF. In nucleotides, the CDR3 is TGCAGCGTAGAAAAGCAACGGGGGCCGATCAATGAGCAGTTCTTC.

This clonotype was found many times. V is TRBV11-3 and J is TRBJ1-3; possibly TRBD1 for D (6 bases). CDR1 and CDR2 (germline): SGHNT, YENEEA. Trimming took 5 bases from V and 4 from J, leaving 12 bases between them. The CDR3 extends over 14 amino acids. CDR3: CASSTFGQGNTIYF. The CDR3 DNA reads as TGTGCCAGCAGCACTTTCGGACAGGGAAACACCATATATTTT. Combining the CDR3 with reference TRBV11-3 and TRBJ1-3 gives the whole variable domain EAGVVQSPRYKIIEKKQPVAFWCNPISGHNTLYWYLQNLGQGPELLIRYENEEAVDDSQLPKDRFSAERLKGVDSTLKIQPAELGDSAVYLCASSTFGQGNTIYFGEGSWLTVV.

This clonotype was found many times. The chain employs TRBV11-3 and TRBJ2-5; D ambiguous. This CDR3 spans 11 amino acids. Trimming cost V 7 bases and J 4 bases, with 7 bases left between them. Germline V gene data show CDR1 as SGHNT and CDR2 as YENEEA. DNA for the CDR3: TGTGCCAGCAAAGCTGGAGAGACCCAGTACTTC. Its translation is CASKAGETQYF.